Detailed here is one T cell receptor beta chain. Its antigen is currently unknown. The V gene's germline CDR1 is DFQATT and CDR2 SNEGSKA (reference sequence). This CDR3 comprises 12 residues. Each UMI harboured a 6-nucleotide sample barcode and was appended via template switching. TCRdb reanalyzed the 5' RACE reads, giving one entry per CDR3 protein sequence and no DNA. This sample contains around 220,000 distinct CDR3 sequences. This specimen belongs to a study of monozygotic twins with inflammatory bowel disease. Collection of an approximately 2.6 ml blood sample took place per donor. Study-level findings and limits: Different subtypes (of T cells) could not be told apart from one another.

V is TRBV20-1 and J is TRBJ1-1; the TCRdb D gene call, TRBD1, has no DNA to confirm it. This receptor was taken from a human donor with ulcerative colitis or Crohn's disease, or a healthy co-twin of an affected twin (not recorded which). Source material: blood. CDR3 region: CSAYGGGTEAFF.